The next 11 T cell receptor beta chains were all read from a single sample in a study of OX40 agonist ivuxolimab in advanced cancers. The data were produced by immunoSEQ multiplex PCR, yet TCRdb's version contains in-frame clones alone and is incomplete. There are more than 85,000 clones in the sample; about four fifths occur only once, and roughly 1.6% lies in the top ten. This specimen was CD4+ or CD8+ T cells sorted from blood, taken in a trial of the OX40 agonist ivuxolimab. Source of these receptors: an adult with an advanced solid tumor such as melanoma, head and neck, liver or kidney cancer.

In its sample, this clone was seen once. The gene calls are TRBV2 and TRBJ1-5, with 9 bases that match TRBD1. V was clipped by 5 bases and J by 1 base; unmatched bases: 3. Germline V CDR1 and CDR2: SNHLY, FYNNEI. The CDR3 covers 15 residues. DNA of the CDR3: TGTGCCAGCAGTTCGGACAGGGGAAGCAATCAGCCCCAGCATTTT. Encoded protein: CASSSDRGSNQPQHF.

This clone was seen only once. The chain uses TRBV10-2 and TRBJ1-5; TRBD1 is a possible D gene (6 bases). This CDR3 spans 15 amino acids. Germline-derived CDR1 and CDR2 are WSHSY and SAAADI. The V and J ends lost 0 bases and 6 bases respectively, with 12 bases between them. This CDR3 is CASSESGGAGQPQHF. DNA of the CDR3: TGCGCCAGCAGTGAGTCAGGGGGGGCCGGTCAGCCCCAGCATTTT.

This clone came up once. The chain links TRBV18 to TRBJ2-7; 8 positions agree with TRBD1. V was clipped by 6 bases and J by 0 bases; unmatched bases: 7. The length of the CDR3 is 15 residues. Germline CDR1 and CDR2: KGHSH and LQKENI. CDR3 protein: CASSPRTGNSYEQYF. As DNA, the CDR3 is TGTGCCAGCTCCCCCAGGACAGGGAACTCCTACGAGCAGTACTTC.

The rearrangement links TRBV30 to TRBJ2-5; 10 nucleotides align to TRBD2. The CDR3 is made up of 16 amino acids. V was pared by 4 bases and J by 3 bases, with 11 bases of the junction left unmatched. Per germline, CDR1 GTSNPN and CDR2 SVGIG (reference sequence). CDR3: CAWKRGLLAGEETQYF. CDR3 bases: TGTGCCTGGAAACGGGGTTTGCTAGCGGGGGAAGAGACCCAGTACTTC.

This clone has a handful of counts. The chain's CDR3 is CASSIGRYGYTF. CDR3 in DNA: TGTGCCAGTAGTATAGGACGCTATGGCTACACCTTC. This chain uses TRBV19 with TRBJ1-2; D remains ambiguous. The germline V and J ends were trimmed by 1 base and 4 bases, with 4 bases remaining between them. Germline V gene lookup returns CDR1 LNHDA and CDR2 SQIVND (reference sequence). This CDR3 is built from 12 residues.

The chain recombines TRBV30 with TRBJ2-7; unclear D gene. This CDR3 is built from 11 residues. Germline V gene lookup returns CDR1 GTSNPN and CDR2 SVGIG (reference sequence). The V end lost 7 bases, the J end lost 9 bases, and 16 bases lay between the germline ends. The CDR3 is CASGLQKVQYF. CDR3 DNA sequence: TGTGCCTCGGGCCTCCAAAAGGTGCAGTACTTC.

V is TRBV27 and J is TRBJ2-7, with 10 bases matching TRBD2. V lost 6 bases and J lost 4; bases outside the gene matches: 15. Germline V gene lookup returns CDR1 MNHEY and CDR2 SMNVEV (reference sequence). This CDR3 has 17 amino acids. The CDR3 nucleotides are TGTGCCAGCAGCCTCTTACTAACCGGGACTAGCGTATACGAGCAGTACTTC. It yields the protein CASSLLLTGTSVYEQYF.

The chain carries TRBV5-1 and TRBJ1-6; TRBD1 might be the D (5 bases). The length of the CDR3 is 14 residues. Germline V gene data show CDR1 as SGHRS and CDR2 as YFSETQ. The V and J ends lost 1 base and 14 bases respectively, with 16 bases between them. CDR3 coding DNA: TGCGCCAGCAGCTTGTATCACGGGGACGGGGCCCTCCACTTT. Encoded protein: CASSLYHGDGALHF.

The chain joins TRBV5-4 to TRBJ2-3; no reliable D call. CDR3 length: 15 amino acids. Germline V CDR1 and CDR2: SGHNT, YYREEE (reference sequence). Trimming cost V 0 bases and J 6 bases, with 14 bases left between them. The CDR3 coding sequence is TGTGCCAGCAGCTTGGAGGGTCCGGGTGTTGATACGCAGTATTTT. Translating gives CASSLEGPGVDTQYF.

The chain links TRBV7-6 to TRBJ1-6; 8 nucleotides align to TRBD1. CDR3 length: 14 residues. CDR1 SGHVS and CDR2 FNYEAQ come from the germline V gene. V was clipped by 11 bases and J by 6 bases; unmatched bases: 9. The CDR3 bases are TGTGCCTCGACTCAGGGACAGGTTAATTCACCCCTCCACTTT. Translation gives CASTQGQVNSPLHF.

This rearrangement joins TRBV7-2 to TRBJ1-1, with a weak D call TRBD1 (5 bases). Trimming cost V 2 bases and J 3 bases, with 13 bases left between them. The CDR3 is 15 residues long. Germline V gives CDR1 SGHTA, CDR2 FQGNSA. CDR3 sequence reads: CASSLSAGSDTEAFF. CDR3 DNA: TGTGCCAGCAGCTTAAGTGCAGGGTCGGACACTGAAGCTTTCTTT.